These 30 T cell receptor beta chains were all obtained from the same sample, sequenced in a study of CD8+ T cells in alopecia areata. Isolated RNA was reverse transcribed into cDNA used as the sequencing template. The table came from immunoSEQ multiplex PCR; TCRdb's copy has only in-frame clones and leaves some out. This table has over 150,000 clones, 55% to 70% appearing once. Treatment meaning: oral pan-JAK inhibitor, 5-10 mg twice daily. The source was CD4+ T cells sorted from blood, collected at week 4, from a patient treated with tofacitinib. The origin of the receptors is a human donor with alopecia areata.

The genes are TRBV7-3 and TRBJ1-2; possible D gene TRBD1, 6 bases. The V gene's germline CDR1 is SGHTA and CDR2 FQGTGA. V was clipped by 5 bases and J by 4 bases, with 14 bases between them. CDR3 length: 14 amino acids. As DNA, the CDR3 is TGTGCCAGCAGCCCCGATGGGGGCAGCTATGGCTACACCTTC. Translating gives CASSPDGGSYGYTF.

The chain joins TRBV7-9 to TRBJ2-1; TRBD1 matches 7 bases. V shed 5 bases and J 8 bases; nucleotides not matched to a gene: 9. This CDR3 is built from 14 residues. Germline assignment: CDR1 SEHNR and CDR2 FQNEAQ (reference sequence). CDR3 sequence (DNA): TGTGCCAGCAGCACACGACAGGGTCGGGATGAGCAGTTCTTC. It specifies CASSTRQGRDEQFF.

This clone turned up a few times. J is TRBJ2-7 and V is TRBV30; D assignment may be TRBD1 or TRBD2 (5 bases each). V shed 2 bases and J shed 4 bases, with 18 bases lying between them. The CDR3 has 15 amino acids. In germline, CDR1 is GTSNPN, CDR2 SVGIG (reference sequence). CDR3 in amino acids: CAWSHRQSGNYEQYF. The CDR3 bases are TGTGCCTGGAGTCACAGGCAGTCGGGGAATTACGAGCAGTACTTC.

This clone turned up a few times. The rearrangement uses TRBV29-1 and TRBJ2-1; D is perhaps TRBD1 (6 bases). The germline V and J ends were trimmed by 6 bases and 4 bases, with 10 bases remaining between them. Germline CDR1 reads SQVTM; CDR2 reads ANQGSEA. This CDR3 spans 12 amino acids. DNA for the CDR3: TGCAGCGTCCGACAGGATTACAATGAGCAGTTCTTC. It encodes CSVRQDYNEQFF.

The chain recombines TRBV5-1 with TRBJ2-1; tentative D call: TRBD1 (5 bases). Germline CDR1 is SGHRS and CDR2 is YFSETQ. V lost 5 bases and J 10 bases, leaving 16 bases between the germline ends. The CDR3 sequence is 13 residues long. The CDR3 spells CASRDITGREQFF. The CDR3 DNA is TGCGCCAGCAGGGACATTACAGGCCGAGAGCAGTTCTTC.

CDR3 loop: CASSPLGPGYEQYF. The CDR3 DNA reads as TGTGCCAGCAGTCCTCTCGGCCCCGGATACGAGCAGTACTTC. V is TRBV11-2 and J is TRBJ2-7; D not resolved. Germline values: CDR1 SGHAT, CDR2 FQNNGV. V was cut by 6 bases and J by 4 bases, with 16 bases left in between. The CDR3 loop spans 14 amino acids.

This clone was counted a few times. The CDR3 loop reads CSVDDVSYGYTF. As DNA, the CDR3 is TGCAGCGTTGATGATGTGAGCTATGGCTACACCTTC. The chain links TRBV29-1 to TRBJ1-2; D is ambiguous. Trimming stripped 3 bases from V and 4 bases from J, with 9 bases between. Germline CDR1 and CDR2: SQVTM and ANQGSEA. The CDR3 runs 12 residues.

The chain links TRBV30 to TRBJ1-5; D is unresolved. Trimming stripped 2 bases from V and 6 bases from J, with 14 bases between. Germline lookup yields CDR1 GTSNPN and CDR2 SVGIG (reference sequence). The CDR3 is made up of 14 amino acids. In DNA form, the CDR3 reads TGTGCCTGGAGTTTCGGCAGGTCCGTTCAGCCCCAGCATTTT. Translating it yields CAWSFGRSVQPQHF. Drawing the rest from reference TRBV30 and TRBJ1-5, the complete variable domain is SQTIHQWPATLVQPVGSPLSLECTVEGTSNPNLYWYRQAAGRGLQLLFYSVGIGQISSEVPQNLSASRPQDRQFILSSKKLLLSDSGFYLCAWSFGRSVQPQHFGDGTRLSIL.

This clone came up a few times. This chain connects TRBV7-2 to TRBJ2-6, with 8 bases aligning to TRBD1. The CDR3 extends over 18 amino acids. With V trimmed by 1 base and J by 1 base, 6 bases remained unmatched. Germline V lookup: CDR1 SGHTA, CDR2 FQGNSA. The chain's CDR3 is CASSLGGRGLSGANVLTF. The CDR3 DNA follows: TGTGCCAGCAGCTTAGGGGGCAGGGGGCTATCTGGGGCCAACGTCCTGACTTTC.

As for this clone: At one end, the junction sequence differs from germline, possibly due to a read error. The V gene is TRBV7-7, the J gene TRBJ2-2; tentatively, D is TRBD1 (7 bases). This CDR3 has 16 amino acids. CDR1 is SSHAT, CDR2 FNYEAQ, per germline (reference sequence). DNA of the CDR3: TGTGCTAGCAGCACCGGAGGGGGCTTGGACACCGGGGAGCTGTTTTTT. Protein: CASSTGGGLDTGELFF.

The table lists this clone with a few counts. This chain uses TRBV6-1 with TRBJ2-5; 8 nucleotides agree with TRBD2. CDR3 size: 14 residues. The V gene's germline CDR1 is MNHNS and CDR2 SASEGT. V was clipped by 4 bases and J by 7 bases; unmatched bases: 8. In DNA, the CDR3 is TGTGCCAGCAGTGGAAATAGCGGGATGGTGACCCAGTACTTC. Protein product: CASSGNSGMVTQYF.

The CDR3 coding sequence is TGTGCCAGCAGTTTATCGAGACAGGGTTACGAGCAGTACTTC. It codes for CASSLSRQGYEQYF. The chain employs TRBV27 and TRBJ2-7; 7 bases line up with TRBD1. V shed 0 bases and J 4 bases; nucleotides not matched to a gene: 3. CDR3 size: 14 residues. In germline, CDR1 is MNHEY, CDR2 SMNVEV (reference sequence).

The chain combines TRBV4-1 with TRBJ2-7; 13 nucleotides agree with TRBD2. The CDR3 runs to 16 residues. The trim removed 3 bases at V and 3 bases at J, leaving 5 bases unmatched. Germline V gene data show CDR1 as MGHRA and CDR2 as YSYEKL. The CDR3 DNA follows: TGCGCCAGCAGCCAGGGCGGGACTAGCGGGGTCTACGAGCAGTACTTC. Its translation: CASSQGGTSGVYEQYF.

The chain employs TRBV11-2 and TRBJ1-2; D remains ambiguous. V was shortened by 2 bases and J by 12 bases, with 16 bases between the two germline ends. The germline gives CDR1 SGHAT, CDR2 FQNNGV. The CDR3 covers 13 residues. DNA of the CDR3: TGTGCCAGCAGCTTAACCTACGGGGAGTGGAACACCTTC. Its translation is CASSLTYGEWNTF.

V usage is TRBV5-1 and J usage is TRBJ2-7; D possibly corresponds to TRBD1 (6 bases). Per the germline V gene, CDR1 is SGHRS and CDR2 is YFSETQ. The CDR3 length is 15 residues. V dropped 4 bases and J dropped 3 bases, with 17 bases sitting between them. The CDR3 spells CASSTPGARGYEQYF. The CDR3 DNA sequence: TGCGCCAGCAGCACCCCAGGGGCTCGAGGCTACGAGCAGTACTTC.

The gene calls are TRBV29-1 and TRBJ2-5, with TRBD2 matching over 8 bases. V shed 0 bases and J 2 bases; nucleotides not matched to a gene: 5. The CDR3 is 15 amino acids. Germline V gives CDR1 SQVTM, CDR2 ANQGSEA. The CDR3, as DNA: TGCAGCGTTGAAGATCCGCTAGCGGGTCAAGAGACCCAGTACTTC. This gives the protein CSVEDPLAGQETQYF.

The chain employs TRBV30 and TRBJ2-7; TRBD1 is a possible D gene (5 bases). CDR1 and CDR2 (germline): GTSNPN, SVGIG (reference sequence). The V end lost 2 bases, the J end lost 6 bases, and 14 bases lay between the germline ends. The CDR3 contains 13 residues. The CDR3 spells CAWSRQGRGEQYF. The CDR3 DNA follows: TGTGCCTGGAGTAGGCAGGGTAGAGGCGAGCAGTACTTC.

The chain uses TRBV30 and TRBJ2-6; D is ambiguous. The CDR3 loop spans 14 amino acids. Trimming cost V 7 bases and J 1 base, with 11 bases left between them. CDR1 GTSNPN and CDR2 SVGIG come from the germline V gene (reference sequence). The CDR3 DNA reads TGTGCCTTGAATGCCCTTTCTGGGGCCAACGTCCTGACTTTC. Translating it yields CALNALSGANVLTF. Based on the CDR3 plus reference TRBV30 and TRBJ2-6, the full variable domain is SQTIHQWPATLVQPVGSPLSLECTVEGTSNPNLYWYRQAAGRGLQLLFYSVGIGQISSEVPQNLSASRPQDRQFILSSKKLLLSDSGFYLCALNALSGANVLTFGAGSRLTVL.

This clone occurred a few times. The genes are TRBV5-1 and TRBJ2-5, with D maybe TRBD2 (6 bases). The CDR3 has 12 residues. Trimming took off 4 bases at V and 5 bases at J, with 9 bases between the two ends. Looked up from germline, CDR1 is SGHRS and CDR2 is YFSETQ. CDR3 nucleotide sequence: TGCGCCAGCAGCCCGAGCGGGGAGACCCAGTACTTC. Residues: CASSPSGETQYF. The full variable domain, its missing parts supplied by reference TRBV5-1 and TRBJ2-5, is KAGVTQTPRYLIKTRGQQVTLSCSPISGHRSVSWYQQTPGQGLQFLFEYFSETQRNKGNFPGRFSGRQFSNSRSEMNVSTLELGDSALYLCASSPSGETQYFGPGTRLLVL.

The chain uses TRBV6-1 and TRBJ2-1; D gene ambiguous. Germline CDR1 reads MNHNS; CDR2 reads SASEGT. This CDR3 has 13 residues. The V gene lost 3 bases and the J gene lost 2 bases, with 5 bases spanning the gap. The DNA of the CDR3 is TGTGCCAGCAGTGACTCAGCCTACAATGAGCAGTTCTTC. Its translation: CASSDSAYNEQFF.

This clone was counted a single time. This chain uses TRBV6-6 with TRBJ2-7, with D perhaps matching TRBD1 (5 bases). Germline assignment: CDR1 MNHNY and CDR2 SVGAGI (reference sequence). CDR3 length: 12 amino acids. The germline V and J ends were trimmed by 2 bases and 6 bases, with 8 bases remaining between them. The CDR3 DNA reads as TGTGCCAGCAGTTACATGCAGGGCGAGCAGTACTTC. Translating gives CASSYMQGEQYF.

In regard to this clone: At the DNA level, this CDR3 is encoded by other sequences in the same sample as well. The V gene is TRBV30, the J gene TRBJ1-5, with D uncertain. V was cut by 0 bases and J by 4 bases, with 7 bases left in between. The germline CDR1 and CDR2 sequences are GTSNPN and SVGIG (reference sequence). CDR3 length: 13 amino acids. The CDR3 bases are TGTGCCTGGAGTGTGGGCCTGAATCAGCCCCAGCATTTT. It encodes CAWSVGLNQPQHF.

The chain is built from TRBV7-9 and TRBJ2-4, with D unresolved. Germline CDR1 and CDR2: SEHNR and FQNEAQ (reference sequence). V shed 3 bases and J shed 7 bases, with 10 bases lying between them. The CDR3 contains 13 residues. CDR3 sequence: CASSFRSPNIQYF. Written as DNA, the CDR3 is TGTGCCAGCAGCTTTCGGAGCCCCAACATTCAGTACTTC. Supplemented by reference TRBV7-9 and TRBJ2-4, the full variable domain reads DTGVSQNPRHKITKRGQNVTFRCDPISEHNRLYWYRQTLGQGPEFLTYFQNEAQLEKSRLLSDRFSAERPKGSFSTLEIQRTEQGDSAMYLCASSFRSPNIQYFGAGTRLSVL.

This chain uses TRBV2 with TRBJ2-3; D call uncertain. The CDR3 totals 13 residues. Germline CDR1 and CDR2: SNHLY and FYNNEI. Trimming shortened V by 2 bases and J by 2 bases, and 5 bases separated the two germline ends. The CDR3 DNA reads as TGTGCCAGCAGTGAACGGGCCACAGATACGCAGTATTTT. Its translation: CASSERATDTQYF. Filled out from reference TRBV2 and TRBJ2-3, the complete variable domain reads EPEVTQTPSHQVTQMGQEVILRCVPISNHLYFYWYRQILGQKVEFLVSFYNNEISEKSEIFDDQFSVERPDGSNFTLKIRSTKLEDSAMYFCASSERATDTQYFGPGTRLTVL.

The rearrangement joins TRBV7-9 to TRBJ2-6; possibly TRBD1 for D (6 bases). Trimming left V 1 base short and J 0 bases short, with 16 bases between. The germline V gene has CDR1 SEHNR and CDR2 FQNEAQ (reference sequence). The CDR3 contains 19 residues. The CDR3 region is CASSLDVQGSYSGANVLTF. CDR3 in DNA: TGTGCCAGCAGCTTAGATGTCCAGGGGAGCTACTCTGGGGCCAACGTCCTGACTTTC.

The chain links TRBV7-9 to TRBJ2-7; D is perhaps TRBD1 (6 bases). The CDR3 loop spans 13 amino acids. Germline lookup yields CDR1 SEHNR and CDR2 FQNEAQ (reference sequence). The V and J ends lost 5 bases and 3 bases respectively, with 11 bases between them. The CDR3 region has the DNA TGTGCCAGCAGCCCGGACAGTCTCTACGAGCAGTACTTC. It specifies CASSPDSLYEQYF.

The CDR3 protein is CASIQAQGPTGELFF. CDR3 DNA sequence: TGTGCCAGTATCCAGGCACAGGGTCCCACCGGGGAGCTGTTTTTT. The V gene is TRBV19, the J gene TRBJ2-2, with a tentative D call TRBD1 (6 bases). The CDR3 totals 15 residues. Germline V gives CDR1 LNHDA, CDR2 SQIVND (reference sequence). V was shortened by 7 bases and J by 4 bases, with 16 bases between the two germline ends.

The V and J genes are TRBV6-5 and TRBJ2-7, with D tentatively TRBD1 (6 bases). The CDR3 contains 15 residues. V was shortened by 7 bases and J by 6 bases, with 22 bases between the two germline ends. CDR1 MNHEY and CDR2 SVGAGI come from the germline V gene. CDR3 in amino acids: CASTKSPGAYGEQYF. The CDR3 coding sequence is TGTGCCAGCACTAAAAGCCCAGGGGCCTACGGCGAGCAGTACTTC.

V and J are TRBV7-2 and TRBJ2-2; 10 bases are a match to TRBD2. From germline, CDR1 is SGHTA and CDR2 FQGNSA. The CDR3 contains 17 residues. After removal of 5 bases from V and 1 base from J, the junction contained 7 bases not matched to a gene. The CDR3 DNA sequence: TGTGCCAGCAGCAATCGAGCGGGAGGGGTGAACACCGGGGAGCTGTTTTTT. Translated, it gives CASSNRAGGVNTGELFF.

The CDR3 DNA reads TGTGCCAGCAGCGTAGAAGGAGACAGCGCCCAGCATTTT. It yields the protein CASSVEGDSAQHF. The rearrangement uses TRBV9 and TRBJ1-5, with D possibly matching TRBD1 (5 bases). CDR1 and CDR2 from the germline V gene are SGDLS and YYNGEE. Trimming took off 0 bases at V and 11 bases at J, with 12 bases between the two ends. CDR3 length: 13 amino acids.